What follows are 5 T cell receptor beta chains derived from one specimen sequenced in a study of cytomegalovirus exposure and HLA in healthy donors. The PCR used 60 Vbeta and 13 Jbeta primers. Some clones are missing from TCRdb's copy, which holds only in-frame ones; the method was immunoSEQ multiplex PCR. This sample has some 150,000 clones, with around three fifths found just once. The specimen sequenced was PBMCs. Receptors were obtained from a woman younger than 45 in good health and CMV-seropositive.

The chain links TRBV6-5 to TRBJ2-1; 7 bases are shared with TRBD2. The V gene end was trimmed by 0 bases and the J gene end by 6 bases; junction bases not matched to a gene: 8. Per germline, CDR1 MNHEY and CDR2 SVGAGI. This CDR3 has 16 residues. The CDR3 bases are TGTGCCAGCAGTTACTCGTCCAGCGGGGAATCCAATGAGCAGTTCTTC. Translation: CASSYSSSGESNEQFF.

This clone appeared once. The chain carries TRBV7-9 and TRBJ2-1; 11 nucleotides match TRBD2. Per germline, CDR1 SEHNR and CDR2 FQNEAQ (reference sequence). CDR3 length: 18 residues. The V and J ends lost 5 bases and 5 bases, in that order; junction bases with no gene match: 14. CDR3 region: CASSPGFRLAGGNNEQFF. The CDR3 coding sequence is TGTGCCAGCAGCCCCGGATTTAGGCTAGCGGGGGGCAACAATGAGCAGTTCTTC.

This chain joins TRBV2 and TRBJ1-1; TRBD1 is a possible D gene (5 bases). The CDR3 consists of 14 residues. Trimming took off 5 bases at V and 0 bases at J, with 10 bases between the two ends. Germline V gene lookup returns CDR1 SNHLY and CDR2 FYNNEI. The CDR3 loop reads CASSPGSLNTEAFF. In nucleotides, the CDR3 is TGTGCCAGCAGTCCAGGGTCCCTGAACACTGAAGCTTTCTTT.

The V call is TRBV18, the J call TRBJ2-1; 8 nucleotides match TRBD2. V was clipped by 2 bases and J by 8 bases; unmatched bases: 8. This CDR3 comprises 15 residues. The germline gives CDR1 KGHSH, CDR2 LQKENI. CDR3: CASSPYAGGSDEQFF. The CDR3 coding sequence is TGTGCCAGCTCACCATATGCGGGAGGTTCAGATGAGCAGTTCTTC.

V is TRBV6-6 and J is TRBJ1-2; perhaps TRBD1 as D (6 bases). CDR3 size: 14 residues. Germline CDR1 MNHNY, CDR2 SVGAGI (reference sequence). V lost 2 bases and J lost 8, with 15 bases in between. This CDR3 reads CASSYPSGQPGYTF. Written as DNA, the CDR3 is TGTGCCAGCAGTTACCCCAGCGGACAGCCCGGCTACACCTTC.